The entry below describes one T cell receptor beta chain. The CDR3 contains 12 residues. V was trimmed by 6 bases and J by 5 bases, leaving 10 bases between them. Germline assignment: CDR1 LGHDT and CDR2 YNNKEL (reference sequence). This sample was taken from a study of blood T cell repertoires in COVID-19. The overall study: PBMCs, B-cell-depleted T cells, or T cells were the source of the cDNA or gDNA that made up the material.

Original methodology: Quantification of nucleated cells was approximated via reference gene primer amplification. Sequencing was performed with immunoSEQ multiplex PCR; in TCRdb, only in-frame clones are kept and a portion is missing. V and J calls and clone size are those listed in that table; D and trimming were worked out from the DNA. The repertoire includes fewer than 250,000 clones, almost 85% of them detected once, and about 12% sits in the top ten. This chain uses TRBV3-1 (or the pseudogene TRBV3-2) with TRBJ2-5; D remains ambiguous. This receptor was obtained from a woman aged 35 to 49 with acute or convalescent COVID-19. Sequences were obtained from peripheral blood. The CDR3 DNA reads as TGTGCCAGCAGACGAGCCGGGGAGACCCAGTACTTC. It yields the protein CASRRAGETQYF.